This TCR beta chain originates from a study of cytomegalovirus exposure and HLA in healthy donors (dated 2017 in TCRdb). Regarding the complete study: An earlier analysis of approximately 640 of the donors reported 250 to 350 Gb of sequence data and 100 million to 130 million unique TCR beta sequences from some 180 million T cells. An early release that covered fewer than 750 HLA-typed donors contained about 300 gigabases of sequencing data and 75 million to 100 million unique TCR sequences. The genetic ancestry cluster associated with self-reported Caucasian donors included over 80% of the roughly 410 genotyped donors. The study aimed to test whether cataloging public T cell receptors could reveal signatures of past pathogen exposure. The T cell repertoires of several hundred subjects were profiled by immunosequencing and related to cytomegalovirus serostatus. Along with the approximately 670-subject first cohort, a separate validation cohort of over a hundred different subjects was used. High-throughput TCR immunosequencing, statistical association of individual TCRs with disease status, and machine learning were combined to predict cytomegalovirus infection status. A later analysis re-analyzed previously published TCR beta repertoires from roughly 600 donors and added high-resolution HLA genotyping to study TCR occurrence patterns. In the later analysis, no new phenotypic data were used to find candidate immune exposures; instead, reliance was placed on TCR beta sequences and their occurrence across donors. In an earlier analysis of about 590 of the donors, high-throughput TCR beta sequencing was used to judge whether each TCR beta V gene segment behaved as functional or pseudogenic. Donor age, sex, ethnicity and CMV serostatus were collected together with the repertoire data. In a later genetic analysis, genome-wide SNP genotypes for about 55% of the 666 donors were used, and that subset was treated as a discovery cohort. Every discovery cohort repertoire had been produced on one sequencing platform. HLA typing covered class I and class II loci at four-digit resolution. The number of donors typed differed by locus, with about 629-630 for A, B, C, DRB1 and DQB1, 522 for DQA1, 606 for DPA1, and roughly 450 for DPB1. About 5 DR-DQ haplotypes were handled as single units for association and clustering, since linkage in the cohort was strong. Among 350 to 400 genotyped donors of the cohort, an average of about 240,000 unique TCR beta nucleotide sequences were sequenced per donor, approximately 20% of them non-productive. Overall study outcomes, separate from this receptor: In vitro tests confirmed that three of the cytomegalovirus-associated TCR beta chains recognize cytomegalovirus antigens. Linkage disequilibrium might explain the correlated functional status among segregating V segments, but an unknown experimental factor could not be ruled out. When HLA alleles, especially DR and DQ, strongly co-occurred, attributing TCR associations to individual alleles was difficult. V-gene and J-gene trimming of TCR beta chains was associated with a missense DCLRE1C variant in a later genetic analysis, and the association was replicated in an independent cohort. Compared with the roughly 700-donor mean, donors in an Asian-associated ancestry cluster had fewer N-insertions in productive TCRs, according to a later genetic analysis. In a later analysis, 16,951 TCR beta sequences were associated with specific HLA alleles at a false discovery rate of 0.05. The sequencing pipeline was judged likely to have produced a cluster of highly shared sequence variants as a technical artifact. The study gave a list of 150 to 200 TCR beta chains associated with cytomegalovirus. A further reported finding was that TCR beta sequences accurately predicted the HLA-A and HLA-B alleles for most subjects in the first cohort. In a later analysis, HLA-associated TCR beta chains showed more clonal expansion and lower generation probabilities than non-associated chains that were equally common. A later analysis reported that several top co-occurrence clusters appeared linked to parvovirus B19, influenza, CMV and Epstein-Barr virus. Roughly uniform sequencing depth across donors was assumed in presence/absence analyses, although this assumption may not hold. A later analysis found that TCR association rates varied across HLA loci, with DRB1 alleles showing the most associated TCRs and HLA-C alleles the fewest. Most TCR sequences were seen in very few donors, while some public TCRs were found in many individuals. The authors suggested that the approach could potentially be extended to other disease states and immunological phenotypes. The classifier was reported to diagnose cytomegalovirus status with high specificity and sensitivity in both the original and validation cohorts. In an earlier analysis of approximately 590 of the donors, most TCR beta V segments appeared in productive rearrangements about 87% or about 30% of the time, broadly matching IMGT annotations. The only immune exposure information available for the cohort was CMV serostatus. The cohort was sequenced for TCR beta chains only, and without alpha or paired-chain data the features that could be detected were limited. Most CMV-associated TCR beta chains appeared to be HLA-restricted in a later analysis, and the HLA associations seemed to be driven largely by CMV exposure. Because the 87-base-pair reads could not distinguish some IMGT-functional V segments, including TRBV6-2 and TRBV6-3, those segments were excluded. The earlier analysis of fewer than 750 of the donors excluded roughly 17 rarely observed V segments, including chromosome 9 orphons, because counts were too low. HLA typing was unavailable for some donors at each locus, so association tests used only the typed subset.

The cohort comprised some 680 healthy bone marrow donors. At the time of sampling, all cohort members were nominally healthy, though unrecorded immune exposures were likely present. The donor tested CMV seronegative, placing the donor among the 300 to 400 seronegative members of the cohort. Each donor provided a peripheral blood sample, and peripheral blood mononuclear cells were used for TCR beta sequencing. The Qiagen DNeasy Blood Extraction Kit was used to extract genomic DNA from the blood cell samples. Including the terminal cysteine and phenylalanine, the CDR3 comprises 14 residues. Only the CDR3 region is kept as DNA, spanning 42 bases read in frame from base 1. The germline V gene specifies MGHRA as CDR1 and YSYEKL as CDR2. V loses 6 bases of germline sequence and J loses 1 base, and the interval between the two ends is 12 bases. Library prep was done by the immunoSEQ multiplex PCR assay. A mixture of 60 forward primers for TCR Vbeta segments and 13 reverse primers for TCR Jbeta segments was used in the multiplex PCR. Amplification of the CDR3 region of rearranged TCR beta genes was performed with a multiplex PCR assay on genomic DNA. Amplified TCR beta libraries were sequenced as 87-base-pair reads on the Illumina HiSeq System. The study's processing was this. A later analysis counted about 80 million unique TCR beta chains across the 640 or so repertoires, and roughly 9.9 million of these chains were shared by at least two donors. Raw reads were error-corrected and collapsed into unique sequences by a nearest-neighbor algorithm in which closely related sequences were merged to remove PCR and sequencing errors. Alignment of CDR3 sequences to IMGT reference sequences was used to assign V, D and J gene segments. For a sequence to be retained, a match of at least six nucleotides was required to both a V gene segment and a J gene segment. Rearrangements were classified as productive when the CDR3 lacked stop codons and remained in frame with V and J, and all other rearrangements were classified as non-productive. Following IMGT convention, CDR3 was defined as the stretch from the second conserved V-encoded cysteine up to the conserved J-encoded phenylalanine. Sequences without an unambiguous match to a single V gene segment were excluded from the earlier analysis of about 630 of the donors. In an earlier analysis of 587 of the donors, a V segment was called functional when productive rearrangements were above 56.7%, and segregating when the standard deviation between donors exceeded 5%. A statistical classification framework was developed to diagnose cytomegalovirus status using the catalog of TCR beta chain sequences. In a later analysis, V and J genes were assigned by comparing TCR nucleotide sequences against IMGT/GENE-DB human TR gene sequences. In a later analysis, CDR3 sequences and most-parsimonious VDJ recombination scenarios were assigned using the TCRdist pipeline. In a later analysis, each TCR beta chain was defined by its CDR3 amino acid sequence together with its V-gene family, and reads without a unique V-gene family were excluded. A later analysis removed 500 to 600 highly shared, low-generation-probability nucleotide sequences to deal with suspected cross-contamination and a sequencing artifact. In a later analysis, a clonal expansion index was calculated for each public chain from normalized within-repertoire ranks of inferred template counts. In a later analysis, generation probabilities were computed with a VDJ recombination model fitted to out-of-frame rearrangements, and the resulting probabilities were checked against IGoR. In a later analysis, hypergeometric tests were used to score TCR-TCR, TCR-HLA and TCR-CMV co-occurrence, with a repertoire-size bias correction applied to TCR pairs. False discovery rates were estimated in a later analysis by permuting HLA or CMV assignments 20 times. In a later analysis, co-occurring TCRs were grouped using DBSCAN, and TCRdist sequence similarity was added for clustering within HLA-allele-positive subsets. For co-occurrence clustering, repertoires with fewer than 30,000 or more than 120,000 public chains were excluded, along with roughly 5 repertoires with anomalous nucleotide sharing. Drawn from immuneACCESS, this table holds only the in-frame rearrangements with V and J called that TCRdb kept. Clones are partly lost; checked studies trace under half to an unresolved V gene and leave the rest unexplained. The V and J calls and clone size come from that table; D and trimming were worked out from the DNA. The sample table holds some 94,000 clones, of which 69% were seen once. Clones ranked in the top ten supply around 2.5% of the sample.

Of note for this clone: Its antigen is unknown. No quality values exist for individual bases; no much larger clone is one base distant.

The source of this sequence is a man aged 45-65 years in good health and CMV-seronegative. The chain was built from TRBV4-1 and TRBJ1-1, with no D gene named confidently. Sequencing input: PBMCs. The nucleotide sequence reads TGCGCCAGCAGGGGCGTCCTAAAGAACACTGAAGCTTTCTTT. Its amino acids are CASRGVLKNTEAFF.